The TCR beta chain described here comes from a study of blood T cell repertoires in COVID-19. Across the study: There were acute and convalescent COVID-19 samples, and they came from the United States, Italy and Spain. Sources were T cells, B-cell-depleted T cells, or PBMCs; the material itself was cDNA or gDNA.

Seattle's enrolled individuals joined amid active infection and were then monitored longitudinally. As handled by the study authors: Using reference gene primer amplification, nucleated cell counts were estimated. Sequenced by immunoSEQ multiplex PCR; TCRdb stores in-frame clones only, minus some. V, J and clone size were drawn from that table, and D and trimming were deduced from the DNA. This sample carries about 260,000 clones, about nine tenths of them seen once, and the ten largest clones take around 11%. CDR1 SGHRS and CDR2 YFSETQ come from the germline V gene. V gave up 3 bases and J gave up 2 bases, with 12 bases separating them. The CDR3 contains 15 residues.

The rearrangement joins TRBV5-1 to TRBJ1-3, with a possible D match to TRBD1 (6 bases). This TCR came from a woman in her twenties or thirties with COVID-19, enrolled during active disease. Specimen: peripheral blood. CDR3 loop: CASSYSGVAGNTIYF. The CDR3 coding sequence is TGCGCCAGCAGCTACTCAGGGGTTGCTGGAAACACCATATATTTT.